Each of the 25 T cell receptor beta chains below was sequenced from the same sample in a study of tumor-infiltrating lymphocytes in localized non-small cell lung cancer. Assay: immunoSEQ multiplex PCR; the TCRdb copy retains only in-frame clones and omits some. The sample holds about 14,000 clones, about 70% seen once. Sample: uninvolved lung tissue not adjacent to the tumor. The receptor set was obtained from a human donor with non-small cell lung cancer.

The chain joins TRBV5-1 to TRBJ1-2; 8 bases line up with TRBD1. The CDR3 contains 13 residues. The V gene end was trimmed by 2 bases and the J gene end by 5 bases; junction bases not matched to a gene: 2. Germline CDR1 reads SGHRS; CDR2 reads YFSETQ. The CDR3 spells CASSFTGGYGYTF. CDR3 nucleotide sequence: TGCGCCAGCAGCTTTACAGGGGGGTATGGCTACACCTTC.

This clone appeared a few times. The chain combines TRBV2 with TRBJ2-7, with 9 bases aligning to TRBD2. Trimming at V came to 8 bases and at J to 2 bases, leaving 1 base not matched to a gene. CDR3 length: 12 residues. Germline values: CDR1 SNHLY, CDR2 FYNNEI. The CDR3 protein is CASAGGPYEQYF. The CDR3 region has the DNA TGTGCCAGCGCGGGAGGGCCCTACGAGCAGTACTTC.

V and J are TRBV27 and TRBJ1-2; a possible D gene is TRBD1 (6 bases). V was cut by 7 bases and J by 6 bases, with 24 bases left in between. Germline V lookup: CDR1 MNHEY, CDR2 SMNVEV (reference sequence). This CDR3 comprises 16 residues. The CDR3 sequence: CASTLSSGGRSDGYTF. Written as DNA, the CDR3 is TGTGCCAGCACCCTCTCGTCGGGGGGGCGGTCGGATGGCTACACCTTC.

This chain connects TRBV27 to TRBJ2-7; TRBD1 agrees at 8 bases. Germline CDR1 MNHEY, CDR2 SMNVEV (reference sequence). With V trimmed by 2 bases and J by 2 bases, 2 bases remained unmatched. The length of the CDR3 is 14 residues. The DNA of the CDR3 is TGTGCCAGCAGTTTAGTGACAGGGGCCTACGAGCAGTACTTC. Translating it yields CASSLVTGAYEQYF.

This clone was seen once. The chain carries TRBV28 and TRBJ1-6, with TRBD1 matching over 9 bases. Germline V gives CDR1 MDHEN, CDR2 SYDVKM. With 6 bases clipped from V and 9 bases from J, the junction kept 9 bases outside the gene matches. The CDR3 spans 15 residues. As DNA, the CDR3 is TGTGCCAGCAGAACCACAGGGGGCATAGGTTCACCCCTCCACTTT. Its protein is CASRTTGGIGSPLHF.

J is TRBJ2-3 and V is TRBV5-6, with 8 bases that match TRBD2. Germline lookup yields CDR1 SGHDT and CDR2 YYEEEE. This CDR3 is built from 16 residues. Trimming at V came to 2 bases and at J to 4 bases, leaving 9 bases not matched to a gene. CDR3 region: CASSLNSGATADTQYF. The CDR3 nucleotides are TGTGCCAGCAGCTTAAATAGCGGGGCAACGGCAGATACGCAGTATTTT. Based on the CDR3 plus reference TRBV5-6 and TRBJ2-3, the full variable domain is DAGVTQSPTHLIKTRGQQVTLRCSPKSGHDTVSWYQQALGQGPQFIFQYYEEEERQRGNFPDRFSGHQFPNYSSELNVNALLLGDSALYLCASSLNSGATADTQYFGPGTRLTVL.

The V gene is TRBV15, the J gene TRBJ2-5; the D is unclear. Germline lookup yields CDR1 LNHNV and CDR2 YYDKDF (reference sequence). Trimming took 1 base from V and 4 from J, leaving 10 bases between them. The CDR3 length is 14 residues. The CDR3: CATSRGGSVETQYF. CDR3 DNA sequence: TGTGCCACCAGCAGAGGGGGTTCGGTAGAGACCCAGTACTTC.

J is TRBJ2-5 and V is TRBV19, with D perhaps matching TRBD2 (5 bases). This CDR3 comprises 13 residues. Per the germline V gene, CDR1 is LNHDA and CDR2 is SQIVND (reference sequence). V was trimmed by 5 bases and J by 5 bases, leaving 12 bases between them. This chain's CDR3 is CASSPGVLETQYF. In DNA form, the CDR3 reads TGTGCCAGTAGTCCCGGGGTCCTGGAGACCCAGTACTTC.

This clone has only a few counts. The chain links TRBV7-6 to TRBJ2-1, with TRBD1 matching 8 bases. CDR3 length: 14 residues. The J segment lost 5 bases and the V segment lost 1 base, leaving 1 base of the junction unmatched. Per germline, CDR1 SGHVS and CDR2 FNYEAQ. DNA of the CDR3: TGTGCCAGCAGCTTAGGGACAGGGAACAATGAGCAGTTCTTC. It is translated as CASSLGTGNNEQFF.

This clone was recorded a few times. V usage is TRBV6-5 and J usage is TRBJ2-7; TRBD1 might be the D (5 bases). The CDR3 runs 15 residues. In germline, CDR1 is MNHEY, CDR2 SVGAGI. Trimming removed 0 bases at V and 7 bases at J, with 16 bases between. For the CDR3, the DNA is TGTGCCAGCAGTTACTCTGGACAAATTACGGAGGAGCAGTACTTC. Translation gives CASSYSGQITEEQYF.

The rearrangement links TRBV5-6 to TRBJ1-6, with a weak D call TRBD1 (5 bases). Trimming removed 1 base at V and 9 bases at J, with 11 bases between. The CDR3 spans 14 residues. CDR1 and CDR2 from the germline V gene are SGHDT and YYEEEE. The CDR3 region is CASSLSQGGSPLHF. The DNA for the CDR3 is TGTGCCAGCAGCTTGTCCCAGGGAGGTTCACCCCTCCACTTT. The full variable domain, in which reference TRBV5-6 and TRBJ1-6 provide the parts outside the CDR3, is DAGVTQSPTHLIKTRGQQVTLRCSPKSGHDTVSWYQQALGQGPQFIFQYYEEEERQRGNFPDRFSGHQFPNYSSELNVNALLLGDSALYLCASSLSQGGSPLHFGNGTRLTVT.

J is TRBJ2-7 and V is TRBV5-5; a possible D gene is TRBD1 (7 bases). CDR1 SGHKS and CDR2 YYEKEE come from the germline V gene (reference sequence). The length of the CDR3 is 15 residues. V was shortened by 6 bases and J by 3 bases, with 19 bases between the two germline ends. The DNA of the CDR3 is TGTGCCAGCAAGATAGGGTGGCAGGGGGGCTACGAGCAGTACTTC. Its protein product is CASKIGWQGGYEQYF.

This clone was detected only once. CDR3 protein: CASSNRFGQVDSPLHF. The CDR3 nucleotides read TGTGCCAGTAGTAACCGTTTCGGGCAGGTAGATTCACCCCTCCACTTT. The chain employs TRBV19 and TRBJ1-6; no reliable D call. This CDR3 is 16 amino acids long. Germline V gene sequence: CDR1 LNHDA, CDR2 SQIVND (reference sequence). Trimming removed 4 bases at V and 8 bases at J, with 18 bases between.

The chain has TRBV30 and TRBJ1-5; D not certain. Trimming removed 0 bases from V and 6 bases from J, with 9 bases in between. The CDR3 has 13 residues. Germline V gives CDR1 GTSNPN, CDR2 SVGIG (reference sequence). The CDR3 loop reads CAWSVGNGQPQHF. The CDR3 DNA reads as TGTGCCTGGAGTGTAGGGAATGGTCAGCCCCAGCATTTT.

This clone was recorded once. V gene TRBV5-1 combines with J gene TRBJ2-5; D is uncertain. Germline CDR1 and CDR2: SGHRS and YFSETQ. The V gene lost 2 bases and the J gene lost 3 bases, with 11 bases spanning the gap. This CDR3 comprises 14 residues. CDR3 nucleotide sequence: TGCGCCAGCAGCTTTTCGTATCCGGAAGAGACCCAGTACTTC. Translating it yields CASSFSYPEETQYF.

Points on this clone: One end of the junction varies from germline; a read error may be responsible. This CDR3 reads CAWSNMRTFLNYGSGFILF. CDR3 nucleotide sequence: TGTGCCTGGAGCAACATGCGGACATTTCTTAACTATGGCTCGGGGTTCATACTCTTC. The chain uses TRBV30 and TRBJ1-2; weak D call: TRBD1 (5 bases). Germline CDR1 GTSNPN, CDR2 SVGIG (reference sequence). This CDR3 has 19 amino acids.

The rearrangement joins TRBV7-2 to TRBJ2-7; 9 bases are a match to TRBD1. The CDR3 contains 16 residues. The trim removed 5 bases at V and 5 bases at J, leaving 13 bases unmatched. CDR1 SGHTA and CDR2 FQGNSA come from the germline V gene. The CDR3 reads CASSVHWGQGFDEQYF. CDR3 nucleotides: TGTGCCAGCAGCGTCCACTGGGGACAGGGTTTTGACGAGCAGTACTTC.

The J gene is TRBJ2-7, the V gene TRBV19, with D perhaps matching TRBD2 (6 bases). Germline CDR1 reads LNHDA; CDR2 reads SQIVND (reference sequence). The CDR3 consists of 15 residues. V was trimmed by 3 bases and J by 2 bases, leaving 14 bases between them. The CDR3 DNA is TGTGCCAGTAGTATCTCTGCGGGAAGGACCTACGAGCAGTACTTC. Translating it yields CASSISAGRTYEQYF.

The chain combines TRBV2 with TRBJ2-1; the D call may be TRBD1 or TRBD2 (7 bases each). CDR1 is SNHLY, CDR2 FYNNEI, per germline. Trimming removed 8 bases at V and 3 bases at J, with 17 bases between. The CDR3 has 15 amino acids. This CDR3 is CASPPGGEIYNEQFF. Here the CDR3 DNA reads TGTGCCAGCCCCCCAGGGGGGGAAATCTACAATGAGCAGTTCTTC.

In its sample, this clone was seen once. The rearrangement uses TRBV25-1 and TRBJ2-3; D is possibly TRBD2 (5 bases). V gave up 4 bases and J gave up 2 bases, with 13 bases separating them. This CDR3 spans 15 amino acids. Germline CDR1 and CDR2: MGHDK and SYGVNS. The CDR3 nucleotides read TGTGCCAGCAGTGTAGGCCCGGACTCCACAGATACGCAGTATTTT. Translating gives CASSVGPDSTDTQYF.

The V gene is TRBV4-3, the J gene TRBJ2-5; 12 positions match TRBD2. V was clipped by 1 base and J by 5 bases; unmatched bases: 5. Germline values: CDR1 LGHNA, CDR2 YSLEER. The CDR3 extends over 16 amino acids. The DNA for the CDR3 is TGCGCCAGCAGCCAAGGACTAGCGGGGGCGGGGGAGACCCAGTACTTC. Translating it yields CASSQGLAGAGETQYF.

This clone was seen a handful of times. The V gene is TRBV5-6, the J gene TRBJ1-2; 9 nucleotides line up with TRBD1. J gave up 3 bases and V 1 base, and 13 bases lay outside the gene matches. The CDR3 spans 18 residues. CDR1 is SGHDT, CDR2 YYEEEE, per germline. This CDR3 reads CASSLMGGTGNWDYGYTF. The DNA for the CDR3 is TGTGCCAGCAGCTTGATGGGAGGGACAGGGAATTGGGACTATGGCTACACCTTC.

This chain connects TRBV5-6 to TRBJ2-7; D might be TRBD1 (7 bases). V gave up 4 bases and J gave up 4 bases, with 18 bases separating them. This CDR3 is built from 15 residues. Germline CDR1 and CDR2: SGHDT and YYEEEE. In DNA form, the CDR3 reads TGTGCCAGCAGCGGAGGGACAGCGATCGATTACGAGCAGTACTTC. Its translation: CASSGGTAIDYEQYF.

V gene TRBV10-3 combines with J gene TRBJ2-7; 9 positions match TRBD1. Germline V CDR1 and CDR2: ENHRY, SYGVKD. The CDR3 covers 13 residues. Trimming cost V 8 bases and J 3 bases; bases outside gene matches: 5. The CDR3: CAIGGGQGYEQYF. The CDR3 DNA reads as TGTGCCATCGGGGGGGGACAGGGCTACGAGCAGTACTTC.

This sequence joins TRBV5-1 and TRBJ2-5, with D unresolved. V shed 2 bases and J shed 1 base, with 9 bases lying between them. The germline V gene encodes CDR1 SGHRS and CDR2 YFSETQ. This CDR3 is 14 amino acids long. The CDR3 reads CASSFNSIQETQYF. DNA for the CDR3: TGCGCCAGCAGCTTCAACAGCATCCAAGAGACCCAGTACTTC.